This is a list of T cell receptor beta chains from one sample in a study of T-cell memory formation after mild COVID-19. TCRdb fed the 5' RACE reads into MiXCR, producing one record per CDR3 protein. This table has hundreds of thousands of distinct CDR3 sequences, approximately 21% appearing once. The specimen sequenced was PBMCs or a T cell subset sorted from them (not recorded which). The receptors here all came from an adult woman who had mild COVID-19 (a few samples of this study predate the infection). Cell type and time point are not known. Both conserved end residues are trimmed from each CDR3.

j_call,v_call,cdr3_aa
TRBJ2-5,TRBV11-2,ASSFYRDNQETQY
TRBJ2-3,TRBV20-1,SSRTSGITDTQY
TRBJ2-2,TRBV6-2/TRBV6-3,ASSPRGLVTGELF
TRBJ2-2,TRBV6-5,ASSPDGGEWVITGELF
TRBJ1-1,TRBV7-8,ASSLEQGRTEAF
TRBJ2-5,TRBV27,ASSLLSGRTHEDQY
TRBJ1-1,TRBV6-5,ASSYSDLITGTEAF
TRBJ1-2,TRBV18,ASIETRSNYGYT
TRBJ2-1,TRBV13,ASTPGLAGVHEQF
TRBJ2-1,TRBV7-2,ASSFVTSGSTNEQF
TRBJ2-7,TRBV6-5,ASSITGTVTYEQY
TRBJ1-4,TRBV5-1,ASSLRDLNEKLF
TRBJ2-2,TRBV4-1,ASSQSTRDTGELF
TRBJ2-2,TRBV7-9,ASSFLRGNTGELF